This entry describes one T cell receptor beta chain. As yet, its antigen is unknown. This record comes from a study of early T cells in non-severe SARS-CoV-2 infection. Across the whole study: From unsorted whole blood, bulk RNA was sequenced, and the chains remained unpaired. Study-wide points: CD4 and private specificities were missed by VDJdb matching, which favored anti-spike CD8 responses.

The CDR3 is 15 residues long. V was clipped by 2 bases and J by 4 bases; unmatched bases: 4. Unique molecular identifier tags were affixed to discrete cDNA molecules. One entry per CDR3 protein results from TCRdb running MiXCR on the 5' RACE reads. Among about 83,000 distinct CDR3 sequences listed, more than 9% were seen once. Sequencing input: whole blood. The V call is TRBV12-3 or TRBV12-4, the J call TRBJ2-1, with TRBD2 matching 8 bases. This TCR was recovered from an adult who was a healthcare worker with PCR-confirmed SARS-CoV-2 infection or an uninfected control (not recorded which). CDR3 nucleotides: TGTGCCAGCAGTTTAAAAAGCGGGGGATACAATGAGCAGTTCTTC. This translates into CASSLKSGGYNEQFF.